This record covers a single T cell receptor (beta chain). These data come from a study of blood T cell repertoires in COVID-19. Trimming took off 6 bases at V and 1 base at J, with 16 bases between the two ends. The germline V gene has CDR1 SQVTM and CDR2 ANQGSEA. This CDR3 contains 15 residues. Authors' analysis steps: By means of reference gene primer amplification, nucleated cell counts were estimated. The assay was immunoSEQ multiplex PCR, and TCRdb's table has in-frame clones only and misses some. Clone size and V and J calls were adopted from that table, with D and trimming inferred from the DNA. The table has 150,000 to 200,000 clones, 65% to 85% seen once.

The chain joins TRBV29-1 to TRBJ1-5; D is possibly TRBD1 (5 bases). The specimen was PBMCs or T cells enriched from blood (not recorded which). This TCR was sampled from a woman aged 50 to 60 in a cohort exposed to, infected with or recovered from COVID-19 (not recorded which). The CDR3 DNA is TGCAGCGTCGGGGCGGGGGGTAGGAGCAATCAGCCCCAGCATTTT. Protein product: CSVGAGGRSNQPQHF.